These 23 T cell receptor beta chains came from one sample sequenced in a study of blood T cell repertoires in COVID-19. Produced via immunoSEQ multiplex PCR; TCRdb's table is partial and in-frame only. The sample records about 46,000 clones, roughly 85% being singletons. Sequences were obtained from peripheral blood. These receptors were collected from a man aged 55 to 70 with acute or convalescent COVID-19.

The CDR3 loop is CASSSQGANNSPLHF. CDR3 bases: TGCGCCAGCAGTTCACAGGGGGCCAATAATTCACCCCTCCACTTT. This chain joins TRBV5-1 and TRBJ1-6, with 9 bases lining up with TRBD1. This CDR3 contains 15 residues. Trimming removed 5 bases from V and 5 bases from J; junction bases left unmatched: 5. Germline V lookup: CDR1 SGHRS, CDR2 YFSETQ. The complete variable domain, with remaining parts taken from reference TRBV5-1 and TRBJ1-6, reads KAGVTQTPRYLIKTRGQQVTLSCSPISGHRSVSWYQQTPGQGLQFLFEYFSETQRNKGNFPGRFSGRQFSNSRSEMNVSTLELGDSALYLCASSSQGANNSPLHFGNGTRLTVT.

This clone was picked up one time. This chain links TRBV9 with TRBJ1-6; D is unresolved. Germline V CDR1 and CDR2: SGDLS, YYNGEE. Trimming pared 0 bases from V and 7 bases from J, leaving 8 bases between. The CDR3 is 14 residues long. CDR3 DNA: TGTGCCAGCAGCGTAGGCGGCCCCAATTCACCCCTCCACTTT. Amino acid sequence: CASSVGGPNSPLHF.

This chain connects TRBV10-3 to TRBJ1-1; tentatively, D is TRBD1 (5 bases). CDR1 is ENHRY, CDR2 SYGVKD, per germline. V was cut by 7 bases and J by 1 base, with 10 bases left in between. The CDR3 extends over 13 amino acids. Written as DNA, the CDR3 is TGTGCCATCAACATCAGGGAGAACACTGAAGCTTTCTTT. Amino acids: CAINIRENTEAFF.

CDR3 in DNA: TGTGCCAGCAGCCGACCACGGACAGGCACCGATTCACCCCTCCACTTT. Translation gives CASSRPRTGTDSPLHF. This chain links TRBV27 with TRBJ1-6; 7 bases match TRBD1. V lost 6 bases, J lost 8 bases, and 13 bases stayed unmatched. Germline CDR1 MNHEY, CDR2 SMNVEV (reference sequence). The CDR3 has 16 amino acids.

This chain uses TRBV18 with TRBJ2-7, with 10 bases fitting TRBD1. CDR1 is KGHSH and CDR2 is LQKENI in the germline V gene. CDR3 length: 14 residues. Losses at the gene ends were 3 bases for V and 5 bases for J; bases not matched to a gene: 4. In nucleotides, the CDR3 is TGTGCCAGCTCACCGACGACAGGGGGCCACGAGCAGTACTTC. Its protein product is CASSPTTGGHEQYF.

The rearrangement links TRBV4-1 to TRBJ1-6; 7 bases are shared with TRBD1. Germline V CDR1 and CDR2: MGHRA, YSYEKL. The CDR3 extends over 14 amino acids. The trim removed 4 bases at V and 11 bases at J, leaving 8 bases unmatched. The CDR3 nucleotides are TGCGCCAGCAGCCCCCGACAGGGCGGGACACCCCTCCACTTT. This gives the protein CASSPRQGGTPLHF.

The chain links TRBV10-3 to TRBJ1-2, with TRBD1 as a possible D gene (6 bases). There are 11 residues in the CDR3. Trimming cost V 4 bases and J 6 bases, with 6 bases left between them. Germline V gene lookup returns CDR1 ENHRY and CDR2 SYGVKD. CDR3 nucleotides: TGTGCCATCAGTGCAGGGGATGGCTACACCTTC. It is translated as CAISAGDGYTF.

CDR3 loop: CASKGDNNQPQHF. CDR3 in DNA: TGTGCCAGCAAGGGGGACAACAATCAGCCCCAGCATTTT. V usage is TRBV5-5 and J usage is TRBJ1-5; D possibly corresponds to TRBD1 (6 bases). Per the germline V gene, CDR1 is SGHKS and CDR2 is YYEKEE (reference sequence). The CDR3 runs 13 residues. Deletions cut 6 bases from V and 3 bases from J, with 10 bases between.

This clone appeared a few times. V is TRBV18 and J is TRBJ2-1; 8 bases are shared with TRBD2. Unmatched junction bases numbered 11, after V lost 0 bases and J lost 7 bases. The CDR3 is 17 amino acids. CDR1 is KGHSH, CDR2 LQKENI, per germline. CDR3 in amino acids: CASSPPSSGSRKNEQFF. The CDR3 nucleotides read TGTGCCAGCTCACCACCCTCCAGCGGGAGTCGTAAAAATGAGCAGTTCTTC.

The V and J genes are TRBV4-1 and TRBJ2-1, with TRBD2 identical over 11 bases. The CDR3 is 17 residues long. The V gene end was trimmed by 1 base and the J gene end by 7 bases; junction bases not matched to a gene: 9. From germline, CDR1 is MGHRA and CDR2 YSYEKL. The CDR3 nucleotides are TGCGCCAGCAGCCAAGGGCTAGCACGGACTAGCGGGAATGAGCAGTTCTTC. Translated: CASSQGLARTSGNEQFF.

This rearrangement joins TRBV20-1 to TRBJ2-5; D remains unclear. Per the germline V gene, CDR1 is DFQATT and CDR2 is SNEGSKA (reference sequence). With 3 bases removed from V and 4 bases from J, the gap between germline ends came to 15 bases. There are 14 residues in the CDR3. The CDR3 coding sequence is TGCAGTGCTAGTGGCGAGTATTACGGAGAGACCCAGTACTTC. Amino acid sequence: CSASGEYYGETQYF.

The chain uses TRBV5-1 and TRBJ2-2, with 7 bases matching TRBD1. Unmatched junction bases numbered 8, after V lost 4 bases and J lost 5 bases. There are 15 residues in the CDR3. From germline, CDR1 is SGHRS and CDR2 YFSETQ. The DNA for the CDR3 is TGCGCCAGCAGCAAGGGACAGCTACTAACCGGGGAGCTGTTTTTT. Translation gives CASSKGQLLTGELFF.

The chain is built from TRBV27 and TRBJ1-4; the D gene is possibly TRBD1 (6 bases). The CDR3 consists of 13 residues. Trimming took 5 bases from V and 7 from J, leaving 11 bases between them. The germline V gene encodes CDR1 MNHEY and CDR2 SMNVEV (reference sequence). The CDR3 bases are TGTGCCAGCAGTATTACAGGGCCTGAAAAACTGTTTTTT. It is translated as CASSITGPEKLFF.

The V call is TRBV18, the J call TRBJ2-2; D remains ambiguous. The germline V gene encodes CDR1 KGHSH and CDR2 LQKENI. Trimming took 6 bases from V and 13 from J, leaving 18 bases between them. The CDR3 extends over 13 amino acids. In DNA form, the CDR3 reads TGTGCCAGCTCCTCGAACCTGGAAGGCGGGCTGTTTTTT. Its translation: CASSSNLEGGLFF.

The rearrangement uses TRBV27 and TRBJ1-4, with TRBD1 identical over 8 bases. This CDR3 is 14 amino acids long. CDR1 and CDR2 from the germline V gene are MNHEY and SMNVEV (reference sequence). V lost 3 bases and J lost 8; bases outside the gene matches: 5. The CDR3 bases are TGTGCCAGCAGTTTTCAGGGGGCAAACGAAAAACTGTTTTTT. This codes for CASSFQGANEKLFF.

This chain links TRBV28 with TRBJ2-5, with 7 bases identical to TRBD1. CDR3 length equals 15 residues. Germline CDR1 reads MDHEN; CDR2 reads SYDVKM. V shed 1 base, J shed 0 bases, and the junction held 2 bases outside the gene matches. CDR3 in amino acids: CASSLLQGYQETQYF. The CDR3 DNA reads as TGTGCCAGCAGTTTATTACAGGGGTACCAAGAGACCCAGTACTTC. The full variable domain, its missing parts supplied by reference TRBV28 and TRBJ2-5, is DVKVTQSSRYLVKRTGEKVFLECVQDMDHENMFWYRQDPGLGLRLIYFSYDVKMKEKGDIPEGYSVSREKKERFSLILESASTNQTSMYLCASSLLQGYQETQYFGPGTRLLVL.

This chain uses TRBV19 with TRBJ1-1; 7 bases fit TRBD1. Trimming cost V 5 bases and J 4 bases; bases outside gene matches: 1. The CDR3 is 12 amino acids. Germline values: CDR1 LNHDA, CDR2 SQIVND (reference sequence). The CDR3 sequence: CASSQGGTEAFF. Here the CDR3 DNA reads TGTGCCAGTAGTCAGGGGGGCACTGAAGCTTTCTTT.

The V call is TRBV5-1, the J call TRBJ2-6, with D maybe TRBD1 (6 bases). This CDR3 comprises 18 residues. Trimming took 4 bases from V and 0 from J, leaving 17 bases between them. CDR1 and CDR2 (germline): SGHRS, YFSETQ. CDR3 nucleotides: TGCGCCAGCAGCAAGCAGGGGCGACCCAGCTCTGGGGCCAACGTCCTGACTTTC. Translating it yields CASSKQGRPSSGANVLTF. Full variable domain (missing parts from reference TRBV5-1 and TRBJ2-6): KAGVTQTPRYLIKTRGQQVTLSCSPISGHRSVSWYQQTPGQGLQFLFEYFSETQRNKGNFPGRFSGRQFSNSRSEMNVSTLELGDSALYLCASSKQGRPSSGANVLTFGAGSRLTVL.

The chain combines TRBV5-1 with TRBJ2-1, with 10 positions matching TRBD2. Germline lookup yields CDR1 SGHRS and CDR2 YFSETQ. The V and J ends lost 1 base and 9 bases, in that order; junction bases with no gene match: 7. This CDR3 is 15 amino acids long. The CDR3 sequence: CASSLFLAGDSEQFF. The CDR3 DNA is TGCGCCAGCAGCTTGTTCCTAGCGGGAGATAGTGAGCAGTTCTTC. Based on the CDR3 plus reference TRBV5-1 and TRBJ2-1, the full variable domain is KAGVTQTPRYLIKTRGQQVTLSCSPISGHRSVSWYQQTPGQGLQFLFEYFSETQRNKGNFPGRFSGRQFSNSRSEMNVSTLELGDSALYLCASSLFLAGDSEQFFGPGTRLTVL.

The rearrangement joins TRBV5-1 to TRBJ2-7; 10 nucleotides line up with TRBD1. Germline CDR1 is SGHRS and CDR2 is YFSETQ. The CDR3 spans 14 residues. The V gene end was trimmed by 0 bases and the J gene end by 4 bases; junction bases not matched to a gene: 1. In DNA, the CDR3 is TGCGCCAGCAGCTTGGGACAGGGGGCATACGAGCAGTACTTC. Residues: CASSLGQGAYEQYF.

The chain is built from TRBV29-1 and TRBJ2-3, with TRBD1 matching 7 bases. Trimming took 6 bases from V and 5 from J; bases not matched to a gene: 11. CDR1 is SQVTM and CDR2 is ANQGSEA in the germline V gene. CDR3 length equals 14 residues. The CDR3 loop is CSVATGVQGDTQYF. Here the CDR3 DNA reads TGCAGCGTCGCCACAGGGGTTCAGGGAGATACGCAGTATTTT.

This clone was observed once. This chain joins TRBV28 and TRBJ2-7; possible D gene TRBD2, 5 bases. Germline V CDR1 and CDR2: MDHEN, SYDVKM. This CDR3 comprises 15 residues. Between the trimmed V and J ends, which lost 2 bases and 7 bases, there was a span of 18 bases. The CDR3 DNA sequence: TGTGCCAGCAGTTTAACCGGCCCGACCACGGGGGAGCAGTACTTC. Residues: CASSLTGPTTGEQYF.

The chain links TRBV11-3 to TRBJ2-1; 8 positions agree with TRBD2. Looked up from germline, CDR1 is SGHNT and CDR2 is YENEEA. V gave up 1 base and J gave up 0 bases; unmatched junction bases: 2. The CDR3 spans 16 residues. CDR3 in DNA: TGTGCCAGCAGCTTAGCGGGAGGGCCCTCCTACAATGAGCAGTTCTTC. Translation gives CASSLAGGPSYNEQFF.